These 12 T cell receptor beta chains were sequenced from one sample in a study of radiotherapy plus CTLA-4 blockade in lung cancer. Sequencing used immunoSEQ multiplex PCR; TCRdb keeps in-frame clones, though not all of them. The sample includes 84,000 or so clones, around 83% seen only once; the top ten take 14% to 15%. The sequencing used peripheral blood, collected from a patient treated with radiotherapy plus ipilimumab. The receptor source for this set is a human donor with non-small cell lung cancer that progressed on radiotherapy plus ipilimumab.

The gene calls are TRBV28 and TRBJ1-2; the match to TRBD1 covers 9 bases. Trimming took 6 bases from V and 2 from J; bases not matched to a gene: 10. Germline CDR1 reads MDHEN; CDR2 reads SYDVKM. This CDR3 comprises 16 residues. The CDR3 nucleotides are TGTGCCAGCAGGGGGGACAGGGTAAATCCGAACTATGGCTACACCTTC. Protein product: CASRGDRVNPNYGYTF.

J is TRBJ2-7 and V is TRBV27; D is undetermined. This CDR3 spans 13 amino acids. The germline V gene encodes CDR1 MNHEY and CDR2 SMNVEV (reference sequence). Trimming shortened V by 6 bases and J by 3 bases, and 12 bases separated the two germline ends. The CDR3 nucleotides are TGTGCCAGCAGCAACAGTGCTAACTACGAGCAGTACTTC. Translated, it gives CASSNSANYEQYF.

The chain is built from TRBV6-5 and TRBJ2-7; 8 nucleotides line up with TRBD1. Germline V gives CDR1 MNHEY, CDR2 SVGAGI. The CDR3 consists of 14 residues. V was clipped by 5 bases and J by 3 bases; unmatched bases: 6. CDR3 in DNA: TGTGCCAGCAGTCCTGGGACAGGAGTCTACGAGCAGTACTTC. Its translation is CASSPGTGVYEQYF.

The chain has TRBV5-1 and TRBJ1-4; 7 bases map to TRBD1. The CDR3 covers 14 residues. With 3 bases clipped from V and 5 bases from J, the junction kept 4 bases outside the gene matches. CDR1 and CDR2 (germline): SGHRS, YFSETQ. The CDR3 here is CASSSGTANEKLFF. CDR3 sequence (DNA): TGCGCCAGCAGCTCCGGGACAGCAAATGAAAAACTGTTTTTT.

The chain employs TRBV7-2 and TRBJ1-3; 7 bases align to TRBD1. The trim removed 2 bases at V and 4 bases at J, leaving 5 bases unmatched. The length of the CDR3 is 15 residues. CDR1 and CDR2 (germline): SGHTA, FQGNSA. CDR3 DNA sequence: TGTGCCAGCAGCTTATCCGGGACAGCAGGAAACACCATATATTTT. This encodes CASSLSGTAGNTIYF.

This clone appeared once. The chain has TRBV6-5 and TRBJ2-7; tentatively, D is TRBD1 (5 bases). The CDR3 totals 15 residues. From germline, CDR1 is MNHEY and CDR2 SVGAGI. The germline V and J ends were trimmed by 0 bases and 5 bases, with 14 bases remaining between them. The CDR3 is CASSYSPRVGDEQYF. CDR3 in DNA: TGTGCCAGCAGTTACTCCCCCAGGGTAGGAGACGAGCAGTACTTC.

V and J are TRBV28 and TRBJ1-2; no clear D gene. CDR3 length: 13 amino acids. V shed 2 bases and J shed 4 bases, with 8 bases lying between them. Germline V gene data show CDR1 as MDHEN and CDR2 as SYDVKM. Here the CDR3 reads CASSLQASYGYTF. For the CDR3, the DNA is TGTGCCAGCAGTTTACAGGCCAGCTATGGCTACACCTTC.

This clone was picked up a small number of times. This chain joins TRBV27 and TRBJ1-6, with D perhaps matching TRBD1 (6 bases). With 3 bases removed from V and 9 bases from J, the gap between germline ends came to 18 bases. From germline, CDR1 is MNHEY and CDR2 SMNVEV (reference sequence). This CDR3 has 16 residues. The CDR3 loop is CASSFRATGPSSPLHF. CDR3 coding DNA: TGTGCCAGCAGTTTCCGCGCGACAGGTCCCAGTTCACCCCTCCACTTT.

V gene TRBV28 combines with J gene TRBJ1-5, with D possibly matching TRBD1 (5 bases). V lost 7 bases and J 5 bases, leaving 18 bases between the germline ends. From germline, CDR1 is MDHEN and CDR2 SYDVKM. The CDR3 is made up of 15 amino acids. The CDR3 DNA is TGTGCCAGCATCGGCGGTGGACACTTCGATCAGCCCCAGCATTTT. Translated: CASIGGGHFDQPQHF.

The rearrangement links TRBV14 to TRBJ1-1; the D is unclear. Looked up from germline, CDR1 is SGHDN and CDR2 is FVKESK. Trimming removed 0 bases from V and 2 bases from J, with 7 bases in between. CDR3 size: 14 residues. CDR3 sequence reads: CASSQDAVNTEAFF. In DNA form, the CDR3 reads TGTGCCAGCAGCCAAGATGCCGTCAACACTGAAGCTTTCTTT.

The chain employs TRBV11-3 and TRBJ2-1; 9 bases align to TRBD2. J gave up 7 bases and V 0 bases, and 7 bases lay outside the gene matches. The CDR3 is 16 amino acids. Germline loops: CDR1 SGHNT, CDR2 YENEEA. The CDR3 loop is CASSLDSGGGANEQFF. The CDR3 DNA follows: TGTGCCAGCAGCTTAGATTCTGGCGGGGGGGCTAATGAGCAGTTCTTC. Full variable domain (missing parts from reference TRBV11-3 and TRBJ2-1): EAGVVQSPRYKIIEKKQPVAFWCNPISGHNTLYWYLQNLGQGPELLIRYENEEAVDDSQLPKDRFSAERLKGVDSTLKIQPAELGDSAVYLCASSLDSGGGANEQFFGPGTRLTVL.

V usage is TRBV28 and J usage is TRBJ1-5, with 7 positions matching TRBD1. Germline CDR1 MDHEN, CDR2 SYDVKM. This CDR3 has 16 residues. Trimming at V came to 2 bases and at J to 4 bases, leaving 8 bases not matched to a gene. The CDR3 region is CASSLPPGGLNQPQHF. In nucleotides, the CDR3 is TGTGCCAGCAGTTTACCCCCAGGGGGGTTAAATCAGCCCCAGCATTTT.